The clone carrying this TCR beta chain showed up many times. Its antigen is not known. Each TCR library used 500 ng of total RNA and a linear amplification protocol. TCRdb re-called the reads with MiXCR, one entry per CDR3 protein. In the table there are around 180,000 distinct CDR3 sequences, under 85% of which are singletons. These data come from a study of healthy donors' naive CD4 and CD8 T cells. General study points: Bulk sequencing left alpha and beta chains unpaired.

V lost 2 bases and J lost 1, with 5 bases in between. The germline V gene encodes CDR1 KGHSH and CDR2 LQKENI. This CDR3 contains 13 residues. This clonotype was obtained from a pool of human donors in good health; the sample pools cells from several healthy donors. The chain carries TRBV18 and TRBJ1-1; D gene uncertain. The sequenced sample consisted of naive CD4+ and CD8+ T cells sorted from blood, pooled from several donors. CDR3 bases: TGTGCCAGCTCACCAGGGCAGAACACTGAAGCTTTCTTT. Translating gives CASSPGQNTEAFF.